The 10 T cell receptor beta chains given below trace back to one sample, sequenced in a study of technical replicates of blood from a handful of donors. The repertoire was sequenced with immunoSEQ multiplex PCR; TCRdb's copy has only in-frame clones and lacks some. The sample lists about 91,000 clones, 80% to 95% occurring once. The sequencing input was T cells isolated from PBMCs. The receptors shown here come from a human donor in good health.

This clone has just a few counts. The J gene is TRBJ1-1, the V gene TRBV11-3; D gene ambiguous. Germline CDR1 and CDR2: SGHNT and YENEEA. This CDR3 spans 16 amino acids. The V end was cut by 5 bases, the J end by 2 bases, with 18 bases between. In DNA form, the CDR3 reads TGTGCCAGCAGCCCCTCTAGGGAGATGGGAAACACTGAAGCTTTCTTT. Translation: CASSPSREMGNTEAFF.

The chain recombines TRBV6-5 with TRBJ1-2, with D unresolved. This CDR3 spans 15 amino acids. CDR1 and CDR2 from the germline V gene are MNHEY and SVGAGI. V gave up 4 bases and J gave up 7 bases, with 19 bases separating them. The CDR3 reads CASSSSTDWALGYTF. In DNA form, the CDR3 reads TGTGCCAGCAGTTCCTCGACGGATTGGGCCCTTGGCTACACCTTC.

The gene calls are TRBV9 and TRBJ2-2; 8 bases are a match to TRBD2. CDR1 is SGDLS and CDR2 is YYNGEE in the germline V gene. J lost 4 bases, V lost 4 bases, and 15 bases had no gene match. The CDR3 is 18 amino acids. For the CDR3, the DNA is TGTGCCAGCAGCTCCCAACCGGGGCTAGCGGGTCGCACCGGGGAGCTGTTTTTT. It yields the protein CASSSQPGLAGRTGELFF.

The chain combines TRBV5-1 with TRBJ1-2; D gene unclear. The CDR3 totals 14 residues. CDR1 SGHRS and CDR2 YFSETQ come from the germline V gene. The V end lost 0 bases, the J end lost 4 bases, and 10 bases lay between the germline ends. CDR3: CASSLAAGSYGYTF. In DNA form, the CDR3 reads TGCGCCAGCAGCTTGGCAGCAGGCTCCTATGGCTACACCTTC.

The chain couples TRBV19 to TRBJ2-1, with 14 nucleotides matching TRBD2. The V segment lost 0 bases and the J segment 4 bases; nucleotides outside the gene matches: 8. Per the germline V gene, CDR1 is LNHDA and CDR2 is SQIVND (reference sequence). The CDR3 sequence is 19 residues long. CDR3 nucleotides: TGTGCCAGTAGTATAGATCTCCCCGGGACTAGCGGGAGTTACAATGAGCAGTTCTTC. Amino acid sequence: CASSIDLPGTSGSYNEQFF.

This sequence joins TRBV6-5 and TRBJ2-1; the D gene is possibly TRBD1 (5 bases). CDR3 length: 13 amino acids. CDR1 and CDR2 from the germline V gene are MNHEY and SVGAGI. The V end lost 5 bases, the J end lost 4 bases, and 9 bases lay between the germline ends. The CDR3 DNA reads as TGTGCCAGCAGTCACAGACAGTACAATGAGCAGTTCTTC. Protein: CASSHRQYNEQFF.

The chain joins TRBV2 to TRBJ2-1, with TRBD2 matching over 12 bases. The J segment lost 9 bases and the V segment lost 6 bases, leaving 9 bases of the junction unmatched. The CDR3 is 15 residues long. The germline CDR1 and CDR2 sequences are SNHLY and FYNNEI. CDR3 residues: CASSLAGGPSGEQFF. The CDR3 DNA follows: TGTGCCAGCAGCCTAGCGGGAGGGCCCTCAGGTGAGCAGTTCTTC.

J is TRBJ1-1 and V is TRBV28; the match to TRBD1 covers 8 bases. V lost 2 bases, J lost 7 bases, and 6 bases stayed unmatched. From germline, CDR1 is MDHEN and CDR2 SYDVKM. The CDR3 has 14 residues. Here the CDR3 reads CASSLISDRVEAFF. The DNA of the CDR3 is TGTGCCAGCAGTTTAATTTCGGACAGGGTTGAAGCTTTCTTT.

The chain recombines TRBV9 with TRBJ1-1; unclear D gene. The germline CDR1 and CDR2 sequences are SGDLS and YYNGEE. This CDR3 has 14 amino acids. Trimming cost V 2 bases and J 1 base, with 9 bases left between them. This chain's CDR3 is CASSVGLKNTEAFF. CDR3 nucleotide sequence: TGTGCCAGCAGCGTCGGACTTAAGAACACTGAAGCTTTCTTT. Full variable domain (rest looked up from reference TRBV9 and TRBJ1-1): DSGVTQTPKHLITATGQRVTLRCSPRSGDLSVYWYQQSLDQGLQFLIQYYNGEERAKGNILERFSAQQFPDLHSELNLSSLELGDSALYFCASSVGLKNTEAFFGQGTRLTVV.

The chain uses TRBV28 and TRBJ2-2, with D tentatively TRBD2 (5 bases). The CDR3 spans 11 residues. CDR1 MDHEN and CDR2 SYDVKM come from the germline V gene. V lost 2 bases to trimming and J lost 15 bases, with 10 bases between them. DNA of the CDR3: TGTGCCAGCAGTTTAGGACTGTCGATGTTTTTT. It specifies CASSLGLSMFF.